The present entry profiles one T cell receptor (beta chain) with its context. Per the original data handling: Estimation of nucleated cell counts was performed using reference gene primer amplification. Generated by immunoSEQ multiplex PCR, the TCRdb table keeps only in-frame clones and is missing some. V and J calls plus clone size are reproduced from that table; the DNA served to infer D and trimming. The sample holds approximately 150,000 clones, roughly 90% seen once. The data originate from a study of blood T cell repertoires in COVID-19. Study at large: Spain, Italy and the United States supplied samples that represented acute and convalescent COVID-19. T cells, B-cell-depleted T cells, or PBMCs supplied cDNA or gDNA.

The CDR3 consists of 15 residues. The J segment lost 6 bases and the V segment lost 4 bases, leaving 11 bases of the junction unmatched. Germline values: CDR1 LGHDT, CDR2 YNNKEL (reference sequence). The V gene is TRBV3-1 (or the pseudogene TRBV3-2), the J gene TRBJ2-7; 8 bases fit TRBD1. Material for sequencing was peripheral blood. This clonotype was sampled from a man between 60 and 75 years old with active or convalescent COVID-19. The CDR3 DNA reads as TGTGCCAGCAGCCCGCTGGACAGGGAACGGGGCGAGCAGTACTTC. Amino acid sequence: CASSPLDRERGEQYF.